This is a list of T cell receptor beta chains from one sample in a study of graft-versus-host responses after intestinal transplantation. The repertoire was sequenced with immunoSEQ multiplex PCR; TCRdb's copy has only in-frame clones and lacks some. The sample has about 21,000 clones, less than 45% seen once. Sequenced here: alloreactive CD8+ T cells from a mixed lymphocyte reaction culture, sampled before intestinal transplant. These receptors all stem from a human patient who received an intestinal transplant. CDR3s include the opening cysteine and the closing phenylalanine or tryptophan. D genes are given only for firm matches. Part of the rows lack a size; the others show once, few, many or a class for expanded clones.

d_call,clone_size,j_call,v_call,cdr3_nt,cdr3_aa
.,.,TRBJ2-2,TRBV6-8,TGTGCCAGCGGTAGAGCGAACACCGGGGAGCTGTTTTTT,CASGRANTGELFF
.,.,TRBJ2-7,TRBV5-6,TGTGCCAGCAGCTTGGGCATCTCCTACGAGCAGTACTTC,CASSLGISYEQYF
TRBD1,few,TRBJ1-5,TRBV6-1,TGTGCCAGCACTAAAGAGGACAGGGTGAATCAGCCCCAGCATTTT,CASTKEDRVNQPQHF
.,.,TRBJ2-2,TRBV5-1,TGCGCCAGCAGCTTGGAGACTCCCTCCGGGGAGCTGTTTTTT,CASSLETPSGELFF
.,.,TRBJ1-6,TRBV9,TGTGCCAGCAGCGCAAGGGTTTACAATTCACCCCTCCACTTT,CASSARVYNSPLHF
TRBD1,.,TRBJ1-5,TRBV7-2,TGTGCCAGCAGCTTATACACAAAAGAACAGGGGGCGGTAAAGCCCCAGCATTTT,CASSLYTKEQGAVKPQHF
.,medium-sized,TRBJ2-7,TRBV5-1,TGCGCCAGCTGCGAATTGGGGTACGAGCAGTACTTC,CASCELGYEQYF
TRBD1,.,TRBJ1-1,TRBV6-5,TGTGCCAGCGCAGGACAGGTGAACACTGAAGCTTTCTTT,CASAGQVNTEAFF
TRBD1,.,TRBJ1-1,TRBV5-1,TGCGCCAGCAGCTTGGGCCCGACAGGGTTACGGTTAGGCACTGAAGCTTTCTTT,CASSLGPTGLRLGTEAFF
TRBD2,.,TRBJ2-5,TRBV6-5,TGTGCCAGCAGGCGACTAGCGGGGGTCCAAGAGACCCAGTACTTC,CASRRLAGVQETQYF
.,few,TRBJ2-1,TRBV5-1,TGCGCCAGCAGCTTGGCAGGGGCCTCCTACAATGAGCAGTTCTTC,CASSLAGASYNEQFF
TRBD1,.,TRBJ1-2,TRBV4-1,TGCGCCAGCAGCCAAGATCCGGGACAGGGAGCCACGATTCGGTATGGCTACACCTTC,CASSQDPGQGATIRYGYTF
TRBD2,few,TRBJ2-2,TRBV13,TGTGCCAGCAGCACGGGGTTACTAGCGGGACCCGGGGAGCTGTTTTTT,CASSTGLLAGPGELFF
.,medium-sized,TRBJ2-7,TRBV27,TGTGCCACTGGGAGACAGCTCCACTACGAGCAGTACTTC,CATGRQLHYEQYF
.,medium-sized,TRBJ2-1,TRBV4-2,TGTGCCAGCAGCTCGGCCCGGGCCGAGTACCGCAATGAGCAGTTCTTC,CASSSARAEYRNEQFF
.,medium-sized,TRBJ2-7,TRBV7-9,TGTGCCAGCAGCCTCCTTTCCGAGCAGTACTTC,CASSLLSEQYF
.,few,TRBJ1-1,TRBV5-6,TGTGCCAGCAGGGGGACATTCCAACTCCCGAACACTGAAGCTTTCTTT,CASRGTFQLPNTEAFF
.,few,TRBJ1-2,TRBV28,TGTGCCAGCAGTTTAAGGGCTGCGCGCTACACCTTC,CASSLRAARYTF
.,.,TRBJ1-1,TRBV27,TGTGCCAGCAGTTTACGGGTTAGGGGCACTGAAGCTTTCTTT,CASSLRVRGTEAFF
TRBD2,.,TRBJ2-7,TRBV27,TGTGCCAGCAGTTTAATCGCGGGGGAAGGCTACGAGCAGTACTTC,CASSLIAGEGYEQYF
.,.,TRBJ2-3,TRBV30,TGTGCCTGGAGTTCCGGGACTCTCACAGATACGCAGTATTTT,CAWSSGTLTDTQYF
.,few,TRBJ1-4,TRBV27,TGTGCCAGCAGTTTAGGCGCAGGGTGGGAAAAACTGTTTTTT,CASSLGAGWEKLFF
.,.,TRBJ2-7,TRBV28,TGTGCCAGCAGTGTACCGGGACGGTTAGCCTACGAGCAGTACTTC,CASSVPGRLAYEQYF
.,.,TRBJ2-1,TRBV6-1,TGTGCCAGCAGTGTAAGCCATGGGAATGAGCAGTTCTTC,CASSVSHGNEQFF
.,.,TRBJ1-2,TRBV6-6,TGTGCCAGCAGTCTGTCGCGGGGCTCCGGCTACACCTTC,CASSLSRGSGYTF
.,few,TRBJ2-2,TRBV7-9,TGTGCCAGCAGCTTCCTTTATCCGTCGAACACCGGGGAGCTGTTTTTT,CASSFLYPSNTGELFF
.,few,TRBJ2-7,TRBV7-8,TGTGCCAGCACCGTTCTGAGGGGGAAGACACCCCACGAGCAGTACTTC,CASTVLRGKTPHEQYF
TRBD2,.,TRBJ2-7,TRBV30,TGTGCCTGGAGTGTCTGGACTAGCGGGAAAGCCGTCGAGCAGTACTTC,CAWSVWTSGKAVEQYF
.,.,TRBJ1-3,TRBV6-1,TGTGCCAGCAGTGCGGCGGGTAATGGAAACACCATATATTTT,CASSAAGNGNTIYF
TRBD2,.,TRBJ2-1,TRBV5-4,TGTGCCAGCAGCTTCAAGCGGGAGGGATACAATGAGCAGTTCTTC,CASSFKREGYNEQFF
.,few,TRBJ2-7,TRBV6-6,TGTGCCAGCAGTTCCCTCTACGAGCAGTACTTC,CASSSLYEQYF
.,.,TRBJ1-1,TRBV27,TGTGCCAGCAGTGTACAGGTTGGGACTGAAGCTTTCTTT,CASSVQVGTEAFF
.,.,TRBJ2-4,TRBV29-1,TGCAGCGTTGCAACAGGTCCTAACATTCAGTACTTC,CSVATGPNIQYF
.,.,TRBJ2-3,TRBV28,TGTGCCAGCAGTTTGGGTTATACGCAGTATTTT,CASSLGYTQYF
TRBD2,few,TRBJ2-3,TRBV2,TGTGCCACCAACCGGGAGGGAGCCGGAGATACGCAGTATTTT,CATNREGAGDTQYF
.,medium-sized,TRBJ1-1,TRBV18,TGTGCCAGCTCACCGGGAGGAGGGAACACTGAAGCTTTCTTT,CASSPGGGNTEAFF
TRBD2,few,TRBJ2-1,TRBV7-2,TGTGCCAGCAGCCTGGGACTAGCGGGAGGCCCCTACAATGAGCAGTTCTTC,CASSLGLAGGPYNEQFF
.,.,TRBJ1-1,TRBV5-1,TGCGCCAGCAGCTTACAGGGCACTGAAGCTTTCTTT,CASSLQGTEAFF
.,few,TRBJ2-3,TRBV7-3,TGTGCCAGCAGCTTAACGAGCTCACACCTCATCACAGATACGCAGTATTTT,CASSLTSSHLITDTQYF
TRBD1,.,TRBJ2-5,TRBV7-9,TGTGCCAGCAGCCCACGGACAGGGGTCGACGAAGAGACCCAGTACTTC,CASSPRTGVDEETQYF
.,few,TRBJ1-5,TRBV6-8,TGTGCCAGCAGGATTACCCGGGACAGCAATCAGCCCCAGCATTTT,CASRITRDSNQPQHF
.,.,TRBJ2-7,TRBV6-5,TGTGCCAGCACCCAAGAAAGGGCAGGGGCCTACGAGCAGTACTTC,CASTQERAGAYEQYF
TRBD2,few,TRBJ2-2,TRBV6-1,TGTGCCAGCAGTGACGGGACTAGCGGGAGAGGGGCCGGGGAGCTGTTTTTT,CASSDGTSGRGAGELFF
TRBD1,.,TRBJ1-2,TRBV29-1,TGCAGCGCCTTGGGAGGGGGCCTTGGCTATGGCTACACCTTC,CSALGGGLGYGYTF
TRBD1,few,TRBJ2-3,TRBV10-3,TGTGCCATCAGTGAGTCCGTGACAGGGCCAGATACGCAGTATTTT,CAISESVTGPDTQYF
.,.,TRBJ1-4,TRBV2,TGTGCCAGCAGTGAATTCCGGCAACGGGGGTTGGGTGAAAAACTGTTTTTT,CASSEFRQRGLGEKLFF
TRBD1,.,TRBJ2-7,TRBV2,TGTGCCAGCAGGGGACAGGGAACCCCCTACGAGCAGTACTTC,CASRGQGTPYEQYF
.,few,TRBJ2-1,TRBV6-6,TGTGCCAGCAGATTCTGGGGTGGCAATGAGCAGTTCTTC,CASRFWGGNEQFF
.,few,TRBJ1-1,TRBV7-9,TGTGCCAGCAGCTTAGGTCCCGTAGGAACTGAAGCTTTCTTT,CASSLGPVGTEAFF
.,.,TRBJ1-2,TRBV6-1,TGTGCCAGCAGATTACAGGGTTCCTATGGCTACACCTTC,CASRLQGSYGYTF
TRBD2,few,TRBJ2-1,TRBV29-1,TGCAGCGTTGGCGGGAGGGCCTACAATGAGCAGTTCTTC,CSVGGRAYNEQFF
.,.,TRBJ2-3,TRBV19,TGTGCCACGGAAATCCCCCACACAGATACGCAGTATTTT,CATEIPHTDTQYF
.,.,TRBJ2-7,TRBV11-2,TGTGCCAGCAGCTTAGCCCCCGCGGAGGCCCCCTACGAGCAGTACTTC,CASSLAPAEAPYEQYF
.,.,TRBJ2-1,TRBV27,TGTGCCAGCATTCTTAGGCGGGGTTCCTACAATGAGCAGTTCTTC,CASILRRGSYNEQFF
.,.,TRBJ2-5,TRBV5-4,TGTGCCAGCAGCTTGGGGGCCTCGGGGGTCCAAGAGACCCAGTACTTC,CASSLGASGVQETQYF
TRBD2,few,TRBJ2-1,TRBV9,TGTGCCAGCAGCTACGGGACTAGCGGGAGATTGGTTGAGCAGTTCTTC,CASSYGTSGRLVEQFF
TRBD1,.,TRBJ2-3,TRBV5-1,TGCGCCAGCAGCTTGGCCCAGGGGGCGAGGACAGATACGCAGTATTTT,CASSLAQGARTDTQYF